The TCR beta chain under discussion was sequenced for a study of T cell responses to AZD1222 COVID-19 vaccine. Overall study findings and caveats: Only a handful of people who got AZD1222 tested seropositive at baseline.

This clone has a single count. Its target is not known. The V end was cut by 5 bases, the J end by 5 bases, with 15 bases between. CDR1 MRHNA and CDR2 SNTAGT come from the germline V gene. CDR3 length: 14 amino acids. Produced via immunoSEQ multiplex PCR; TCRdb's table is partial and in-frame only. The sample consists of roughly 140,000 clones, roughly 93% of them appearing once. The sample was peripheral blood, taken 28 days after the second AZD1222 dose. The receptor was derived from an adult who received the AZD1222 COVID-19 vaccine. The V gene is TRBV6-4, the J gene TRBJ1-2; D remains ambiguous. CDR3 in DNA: TGTGCCAGCAGTCCGGCGACGCGGGGATATGGCTACACCTTC. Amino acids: CASSPATRGYGYTF.